The clone carrying this TCR beta chain was recorded a few times. The antigen remains unidentified. In TCRdb, the RT-PCR reads were re-called with MiXCR into one record per CDR3 protein. The data contain around 200,000 distinct CDR3 sequences, around a tenth of them singletons. V gave up 5 bases and J gave up 4 bases, with 13 bases separating them. The V gene's germline CDR1 is SGHTA and CDR2 FQGNSA. This CDR3 contains 14 residues. This record comes from a study of response to subunit inactivated influenza vaccine. Study conclusions and caveats: Authors suggested few new T cells are recruited by each seasonal influenza vaccination.

The TCR sequence derives from a man between 45 and 60 years old who received an inactivated influenza vaccine. The gene calls are TRBV7-2 and TRBJ2-3; D not resolved. Sequenced material: non-naive T cells sorted from PBMCs, taken on the day of vaccination. CDR3: CASSTEVGPDTQYF. The CDR3 DNA sequence: TGTGCCAGCAGCACAGAAGTGGGCCCAGATACGCAGTATTTT. The entire variable domain, with the rest obtained from reference TRBV7-2 and TRBJ2-3, is as follows: GAGVSQSPSNKVTEKGKDVELRCDPISGHTALYWYRQSLGQGLEFLIYFQGNSAPDKSGLPSDRFSAERTGGSVSTLTIQRTQQEDSAVYLCASSTEVGPDTQYFGPGTRLTVL.